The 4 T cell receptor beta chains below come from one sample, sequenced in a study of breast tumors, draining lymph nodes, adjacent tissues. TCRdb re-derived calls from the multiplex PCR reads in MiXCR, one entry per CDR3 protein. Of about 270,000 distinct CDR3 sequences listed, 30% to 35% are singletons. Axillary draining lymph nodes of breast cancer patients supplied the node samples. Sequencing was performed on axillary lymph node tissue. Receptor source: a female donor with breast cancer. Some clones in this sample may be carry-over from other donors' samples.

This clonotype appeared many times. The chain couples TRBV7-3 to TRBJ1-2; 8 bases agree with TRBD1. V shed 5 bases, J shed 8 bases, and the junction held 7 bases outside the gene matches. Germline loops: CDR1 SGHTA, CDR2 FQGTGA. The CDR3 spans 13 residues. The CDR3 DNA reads TGTGCCAGCAGCCCAGACAGGGGAGGAGGCTACACCTTC. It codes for CASSPDRGGGYTF.

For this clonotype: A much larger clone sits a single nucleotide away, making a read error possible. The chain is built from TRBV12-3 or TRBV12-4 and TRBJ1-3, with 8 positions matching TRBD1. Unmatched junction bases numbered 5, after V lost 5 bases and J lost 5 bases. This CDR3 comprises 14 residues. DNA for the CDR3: TGTGCCAGCAGTAAACAGGGGGGAAGAAACACCATATATTTT. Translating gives CASSKQGGRNTIYF.

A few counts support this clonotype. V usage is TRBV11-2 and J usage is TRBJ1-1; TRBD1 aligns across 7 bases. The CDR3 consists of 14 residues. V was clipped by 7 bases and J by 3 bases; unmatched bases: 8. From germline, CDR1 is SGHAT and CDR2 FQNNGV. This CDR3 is CASIQDRRDTEAFF. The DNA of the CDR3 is TGTGCCAGCATCCAGGACAGGAGGGACACTGAAGCTTTCTTT.

This CDR3 reads CASGTGQGLAKNIQYF. In nucleotides, the CDR3 is TGTGCTAGTGGTACCGGTCAGGGCCTAGCCAAAAACATTCAGTACTTC. The chain carries TRBV12-5 and TRBJ2-4, with D possibly matching TRBD1 (5 bases). CDR1 and CDR2 from the germline V gene are LGHNT and FRNRAP. The CDR3 contains 16 residues. V dropped 5 bases and J dropped 0 bases, with 14 bases sitting between them. The entire variable domain, with the rest obtained from reference TRBV12-5 and TRBJ2-4, is as follows: DARVTQTPRHKVTEMGQEVTMRCQPILGHNTVFWYRQTMMQGLELLAYFRNRAPLDDSGMPKDRFSAEMPDATLATLKIQPSEPRDSAVYFCASGTGQGLAKNIQYFGAGTRLSVL.